The clone carrying this TCR beta chain was seen a handful of times. Its antigen is not known. The source of the sample is a study of cytomegalovirus exposure and HLA in healthy donors. The study's findings and limits: The study labeled 170 or so TCR beta chains cytomegalovirus-associated.

CDR1 LGHNA and CDR2 YSLEER come from the germline V gene. The CDR3 has 17 residues. Trimming took 1 base from V and 5 from J, leaving 20 bases between them. The primer mix had 60 Vbeta and 13 Jbeta primers. The protocol was immunoSEQ multiplex PCR, while the TCRdb copy is restricted to in-frame clones and leaves out a portion. This table holds 120,000 to 150,000 clones, about three fifths found once. The chain couples TRBV4-3 to TRBJ1-1, with D hard to call. The TCR comes from a male donor in good health and CMV-seronegative. The specimen was PBMCs. CDR3 bases: TGCGCCAGCAGCCAAGGTCGGAGCAGAACCGCCGGGACTGAAGCTTTCTTT. Protein: CASSQGRSRTAGTEAFF.